This T cell receptor beta chain was observed in a study of blood T cell repertoires in COVID-19. Study information: The United States, Italy and Spain provided the acute and convalescent COVID-19 samples. Sources were T cells, B-cell-depleted T cells, or PBMCs; the material itself was cDNA or gDNA.

V was clipped by 5 bases and J by 5 bases; unmatched bases: 9. Germline CDR1 and CDR2: MNHNY and SVGAGI (reference sequence). The CDR3 sequence is 16 residues long. Per the authors' pipeline: Reference gene primer amplification gave estimated nucleated cell counts. Profiled with immunoSEQ multiplex PCR; TCRdb holds only in-frame clones, not every one. That table supplies the V and J calls and clone size; D and trimming were determined from the DNA. The data show 71,000 or so clones, approximately 87% seen once. The receptor was derived from a man between 45 and 60 years old with active COVID-19. The rearrangement links TRBV6-6 to TRBJ1-4; TRBD1 agrees at 9 bases. The sample consisted of peripheral blood. CDR3 DNA sequence: TGTGCCAGCAGTAGGGGACAGGGTGGCCTGAATGAAAAACTGTTTTTT. It yields the protein CASSRGQGGLNEKLFF.